This T cell receptor beta chain was captured by sequencing in a study of T cell responses to AZD1222 COVID-19 vaccine (dated by TCRdb to 2020 to 2022). About the study as a whole: AZD1222 recipients whose second dose came at about 4 weeks and those whose second dose came at about 12 weeks were combined into one group, since spike-specific TCR depth and breadth did not differ between the two schedules. A total of just over 230 trial participants underwent TCR sequencing, of whom 207 had received two doses of AZD1222 and some 25 had received two doses of the MenACWY control vaccine. Enrollment into the trials was organized by age into subgroups of 18-55, 56-69 and 70-plus years, and those subgroups contained approximately 160, 26 and 62 TCR-sequenced participants, respectively. Paper-wide results and their limitations: Conclusions about previously exposed vaccinees were limited because only six or seven AZD1222 recipients were SARS-CoV-2 seropositive at baseline. The 56-69-year group was small, and its depth increase did not reach significance, likely because of low power. Participants were mostly white British, with more females than males. The authors suggested clonal diversity may have been underestimated. Reportedly, close to half of the unique spike-specific TCRs recognized epitopes lying outside the regions that are mutated in the B.1.351 and B.1.1.7 variants. CD4 TCRs associated with the vaccine covered the entire spike protein, and the dominant responses were in regions 160-218 and 743-854. Because no day 14 peak-response samples were available, repertoires were characterized only after the peak T cell response. After two AZD1222 doses, spike-specific TCR breadth and depth were significantly higher than at day 0 and than in MenACWY recipients.

This sample's time point label indicates: baseline before first vaccination. Vaccinee samples came from UK trials COV001 and COV002, including a single-blind randomized controlled phase 2/3 trial of AZD1222 (ChAdOx1 nCoV-19) in healthy adults. Trial participant PBMC samples were collected at day 0 and day 28 after the second dose for TCRbeta chain sequencing. The CDR3 regions of human TCRbeta chains were analyzed by immunosequencing. Per the authors' processing: TCRs in the repertoires were compared against a reference library of SARS-CoV-2-specific TCRs that had been generated with the MIRA antigen-specificity platform. Breadth was defined as the fraction of unique TCRs that were SARS-CoV-2-associated, and depth was defined as the fraction of total T cells that were SARS-CoV-2-associated. Using the MIRA data, each spike-specific TCR was mapped to the spike region that the TCR reacts to and placed in a CD4 or CD8 class. Log10-transformed breadth and depth values were compared by one-way ANOVA with Sidak's multiple comparisons tests. TCRdb provides this immuneACCESS table in a form limited to in-frame rearrangements. Some clones are lacking; in checked studies, under half of them reflect an unresolved V gene, and why the rest are absent is not known. Clone size and the V and J calls come from that table; the DNA yielded D and trimming. The sample yields 83,000 or so clones; more than 70% were counted once. The ten largest clones capture 8.7% of the sample.

On this clone: Its recognized antigen is unknown. No much larger clone is present one base from it, and per-base qualities are unavailable.

At the junction V is shortened by 2 bases and J by 4 bases, with 9 bases in between. From a lookup of the germline V gene, CDR1 and CDR2 are LGHNT and FRNRAP. The CDR3 measures 14 amino acids from cysteine to phenylalanine. The CDR3 DNA has 42 bases and is translated from base 1. In this chain, TRBV12-5 is recombined with TRBJ1-3; perhaps TRBD1 is the D gene, with 5 bases matching. The starting material was peripheral blood, obtained on day 0 of AZD1222 vaccination. This TCR was sampled from an adult in good health. This receptor carries the CDR3 CASGLSGGGNTIYF. The DNA reads TGTGCTAGTGGTTTGTCCGGGGGAGGAAACACCATATATTTT.